The clone carrying this T cell receptor beta chain showed up many times. Antigen specificity is unknown. TCRdb called the 5' RACE reads again in MiXCR, with one record for every CDR3 protein. The sample has 450,000 or so distinct CDR3 sequences, 15% to 20% seen once. These data belong to a study of identical twins. In every case, the donor was a healthy Caucasian. Trimming at V came to 4 bases and at J to 3 bases, leaving 4 bases not matched to a gene. This CDR3 is 16 amino acids long. The germline CDR1 and CDR2 sequences are LGHNA and YSLEER. Overall study findings and caveats: The abundant beta clonotypes from cord blood had fewer insertions, and memory repertoires had none of this. Shared out-of-frame alpha sequences (those common to twins) showed excess low generation probability.

The sequence derives from a man in his forties or fifties in good health. The rearrangement uses TRBV4-3 and TRBJ2-2; 11 nucleotides line up with TRBD1. Sequencing used naive T cells sorted from blood. CDR3 residues: CASSPWTGGDTGELFF. CDR3 sequence (DNA): TGCGCCAGCAGCCCCTGGACAGGGGGCGACACCGGGGAGCTGTTTTTT.